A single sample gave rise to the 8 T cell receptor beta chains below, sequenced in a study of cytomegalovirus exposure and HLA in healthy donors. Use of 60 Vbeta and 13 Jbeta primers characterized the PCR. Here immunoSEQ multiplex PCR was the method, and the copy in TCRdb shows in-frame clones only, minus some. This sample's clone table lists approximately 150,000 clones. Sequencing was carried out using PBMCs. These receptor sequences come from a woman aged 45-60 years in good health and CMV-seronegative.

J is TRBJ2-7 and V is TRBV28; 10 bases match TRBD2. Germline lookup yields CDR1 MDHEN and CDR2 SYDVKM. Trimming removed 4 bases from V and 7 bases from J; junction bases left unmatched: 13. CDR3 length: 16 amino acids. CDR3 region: CASSSNGVSGRREQYF. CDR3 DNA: TGTGCCAGCAGTTCCAACGGGGTTAGCGGGAGGCGAGAGCAGTACTTC.

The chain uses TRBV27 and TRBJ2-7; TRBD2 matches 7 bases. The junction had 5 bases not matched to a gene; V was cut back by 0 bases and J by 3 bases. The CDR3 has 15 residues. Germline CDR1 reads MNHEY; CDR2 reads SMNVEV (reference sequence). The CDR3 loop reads CASSLSSGANYEQYF. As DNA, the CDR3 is TGTGCCAGCAGTTTATCCAGCGGGGCCAACTACGAGCAGTACTTC.

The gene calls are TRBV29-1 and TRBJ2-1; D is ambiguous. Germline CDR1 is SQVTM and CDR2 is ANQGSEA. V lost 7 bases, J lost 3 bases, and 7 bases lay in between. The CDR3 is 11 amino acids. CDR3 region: CSAEVYNEQFF. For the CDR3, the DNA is TGCAGCGCCGAGGTCTACAATGAGCAGTTCTTC.

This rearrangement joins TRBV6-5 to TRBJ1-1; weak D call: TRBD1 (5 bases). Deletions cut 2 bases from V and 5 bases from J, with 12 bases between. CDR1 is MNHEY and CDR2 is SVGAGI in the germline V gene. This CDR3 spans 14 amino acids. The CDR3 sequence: CASSYGGVQTEAFF. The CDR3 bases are TGTGCCAGCAGTTACGGAGGGGTTCAGACTGAAGCTTTCTTT.

The CDR3, as DNA: TGTGCCAGCAGCACCGAGACAGGGGTGGAGACCCAGTACTTC. This encodes CASSTETGVETQYF. This sequence joins TRBV7-9 and TRBJ2-5, with 8 nucleotides matching TRBD1. Germline lookup yields CDR1 SEHNR and CDR2 FQNEAQ (reference sequence). V was clipped by 5 bases and J by 5 bases; unmatched bases: 7. The CDR3 is 14 amino acids.

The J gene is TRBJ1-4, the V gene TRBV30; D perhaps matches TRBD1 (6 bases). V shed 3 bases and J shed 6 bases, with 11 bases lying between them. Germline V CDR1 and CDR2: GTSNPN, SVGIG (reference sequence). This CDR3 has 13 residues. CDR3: CAWRQGMDEKLFF. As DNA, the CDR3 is TGTGCCTGGAGACAGGGAATGGATGAAAAACTGTTTTTT. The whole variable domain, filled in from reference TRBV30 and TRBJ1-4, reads SQTIHQWPATLVQPVGSPLSLECTVEGTSNPNLYWYRQAAGRGLQLLFYSVGIGQISSEVPQNLSASRPQDRQFILSSKKLLLSDSGFYLCAWRQGMDEKLFFGSGTQLSVL.

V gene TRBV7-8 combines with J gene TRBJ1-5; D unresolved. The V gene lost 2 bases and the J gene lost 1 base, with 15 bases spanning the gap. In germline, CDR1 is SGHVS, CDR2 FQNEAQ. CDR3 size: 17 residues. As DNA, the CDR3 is TGTGCCAGCAGCTTAAATGGGCCCTTCGCGAGCAATCAGCCCCAGCATTTT. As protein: CASSLNGPFASNQPQHF.

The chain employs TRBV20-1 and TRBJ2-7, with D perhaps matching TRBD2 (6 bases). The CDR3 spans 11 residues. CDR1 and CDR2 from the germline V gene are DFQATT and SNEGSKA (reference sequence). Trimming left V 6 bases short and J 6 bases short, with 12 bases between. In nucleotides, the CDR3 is TGCAGTGCCCAGGAGGGTGGCGAGCAGTACTTC. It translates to CSAQEGGEQYF.